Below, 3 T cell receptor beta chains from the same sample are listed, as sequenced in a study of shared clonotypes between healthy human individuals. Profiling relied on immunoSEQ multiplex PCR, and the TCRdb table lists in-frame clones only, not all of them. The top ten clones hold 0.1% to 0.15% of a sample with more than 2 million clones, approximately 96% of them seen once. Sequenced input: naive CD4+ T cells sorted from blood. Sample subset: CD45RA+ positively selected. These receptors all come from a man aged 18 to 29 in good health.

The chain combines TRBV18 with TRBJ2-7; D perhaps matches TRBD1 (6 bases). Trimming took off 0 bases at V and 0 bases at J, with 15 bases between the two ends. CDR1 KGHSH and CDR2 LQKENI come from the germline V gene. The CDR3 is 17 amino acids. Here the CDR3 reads CASSPPSGTRVSYEQYF. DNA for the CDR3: TGTGCCAGCTCACCACCCTCCGGGACAAGGGTCTCCTACGAGCAGTACTTC.

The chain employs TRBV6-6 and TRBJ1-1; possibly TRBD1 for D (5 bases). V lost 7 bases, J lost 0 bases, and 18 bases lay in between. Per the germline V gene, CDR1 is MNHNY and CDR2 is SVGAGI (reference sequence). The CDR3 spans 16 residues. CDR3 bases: TGTGCCAGCACCTCCGCTCAGGGTACCATGAACACTGAAGCTTTCTTT. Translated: CASTSAQGTMNTEAFF.

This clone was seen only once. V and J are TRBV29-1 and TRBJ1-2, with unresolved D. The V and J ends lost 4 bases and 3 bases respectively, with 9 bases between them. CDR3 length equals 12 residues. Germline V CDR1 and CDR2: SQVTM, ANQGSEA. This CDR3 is CSVALGHYGYTF. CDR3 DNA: TGCAGCGTTGCCTTAGGGCACTATGGCTACACCTTC.